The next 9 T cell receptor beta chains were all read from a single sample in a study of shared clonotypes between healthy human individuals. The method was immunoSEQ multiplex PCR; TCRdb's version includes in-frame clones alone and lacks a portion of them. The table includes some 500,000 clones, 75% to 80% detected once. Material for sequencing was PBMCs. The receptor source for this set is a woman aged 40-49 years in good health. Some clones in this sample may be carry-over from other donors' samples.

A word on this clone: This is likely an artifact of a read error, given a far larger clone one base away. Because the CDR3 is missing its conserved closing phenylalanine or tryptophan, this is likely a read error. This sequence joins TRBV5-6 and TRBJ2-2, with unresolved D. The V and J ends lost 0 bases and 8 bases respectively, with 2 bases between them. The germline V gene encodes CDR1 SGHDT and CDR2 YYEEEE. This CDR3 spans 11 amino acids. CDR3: CASSLAGELFL. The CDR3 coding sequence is TGTGCCAGCAGCTTGGCTGGGGAGCTGTTTCTT.

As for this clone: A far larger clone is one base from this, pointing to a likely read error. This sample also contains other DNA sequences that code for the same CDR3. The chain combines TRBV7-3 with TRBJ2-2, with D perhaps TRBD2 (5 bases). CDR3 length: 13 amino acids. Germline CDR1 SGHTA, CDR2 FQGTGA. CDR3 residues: CASSFTHTGELFF. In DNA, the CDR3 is TGTGCCAGCAGCTTTACCCACACCGGGGAGCTGTTCTTT.

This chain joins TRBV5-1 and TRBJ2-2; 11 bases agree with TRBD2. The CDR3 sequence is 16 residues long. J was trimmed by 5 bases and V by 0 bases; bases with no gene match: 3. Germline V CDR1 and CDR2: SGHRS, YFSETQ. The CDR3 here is CASSLVLAGGTGELFF. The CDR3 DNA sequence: TGCGCCAGCAGCTTGGTCCTAGCGGGGGGAACCGGGGAGCTGTTTTTT.

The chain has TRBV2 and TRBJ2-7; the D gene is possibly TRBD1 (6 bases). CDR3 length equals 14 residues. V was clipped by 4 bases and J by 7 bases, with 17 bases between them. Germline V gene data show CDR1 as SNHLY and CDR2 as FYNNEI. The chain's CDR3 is CASSVLTGPGEQYF. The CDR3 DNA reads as TGTGCCAGCAGTGTGTTGACAGGTCCAGGGGAGCAGTACTTC. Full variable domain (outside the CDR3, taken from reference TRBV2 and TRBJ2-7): EPEVTQTPSHQVTQMGQEVILRCVPISNHLYFYWYRQILGQKVEFLVSFYNNEISEKSEIFDDQFSVERPDGSNFTLKIRSTKLEDSAMYFCASSVLTGPGEQYFGPGTRLTVT.

CDR3 residues: CASSPFQTTDTQYF. CDR3 sequence (DNA): TGTGCCAGCAGCCCCTTTCAAACCACAGATACGCAGTATTTT. The rearrangement uses TRBV7-2 and TRBJ2-3; D is uncertain. The CDR3 is 14 amino acids. CDR1 is SGHTA and CDR2 is FQGNSA in the germline V gene. The V and J ends lost 5 bases and 2 bases respectively, with 11 bases between them.

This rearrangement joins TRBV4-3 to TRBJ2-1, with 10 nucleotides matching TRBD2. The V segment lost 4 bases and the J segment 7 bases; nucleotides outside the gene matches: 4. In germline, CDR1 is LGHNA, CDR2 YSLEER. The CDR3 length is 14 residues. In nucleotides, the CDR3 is TGCGCCAGCAGCCGTACTAGCGGGATTAATGAGCAGTTCTTC. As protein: CASSRTSGINEQFF.

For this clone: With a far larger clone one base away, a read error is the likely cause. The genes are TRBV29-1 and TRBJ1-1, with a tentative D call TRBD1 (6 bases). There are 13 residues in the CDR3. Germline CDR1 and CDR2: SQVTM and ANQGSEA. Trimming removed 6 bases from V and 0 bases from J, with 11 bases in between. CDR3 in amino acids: CSVSGDMNTEAFF. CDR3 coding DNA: TGCAGCGTCTCGGGGGACATGAACACTGAAGCTTTCTTT.

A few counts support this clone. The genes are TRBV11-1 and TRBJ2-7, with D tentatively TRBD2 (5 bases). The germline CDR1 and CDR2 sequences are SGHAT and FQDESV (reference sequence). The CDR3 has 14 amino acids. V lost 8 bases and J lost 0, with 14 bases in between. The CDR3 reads CASRLRRSSYEQYF. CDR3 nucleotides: TGTGCCAGCCGCCTTAGGAGGAGCTCCTACGAGCAGTACTTC.

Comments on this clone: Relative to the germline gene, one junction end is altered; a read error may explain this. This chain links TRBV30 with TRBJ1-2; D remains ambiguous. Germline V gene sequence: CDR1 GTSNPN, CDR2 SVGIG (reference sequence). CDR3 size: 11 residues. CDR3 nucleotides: TGTGCCTGGAGGACTGGGCAGAGCTCCTACTTC. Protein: CAWRTGQSSYF.